This T cell receptor (beta chain) was sequenced for a study of T cells in Graves' hyperthyroidism and ophthalmopathy. Study overall: Before treatment of any kind, peripheral blood was taken at initial diagnosis. General study points: Ophthalmopathy onset followed model prediction by a median about 6.9 months. The majority of expanded thyroid clonotypes above 0.001 also appeared in blood.

This clonotype was found many times. Its antigen is as yet unknown. V lost 6 bases to trimming and J lost 7 bases; unmatched junction nucleotides: 9. The CDR3 covers 15 residues. Germline loops: CDR1 DFQATT, CDR2 SNEGSKA (reference sequence). Amplification of TCR beta CDR3 regions used RNA as the template. The study used the HTBI primer set for a first-round RT-PCR of the TCR CDR3. MiXCR, applied by TCRdb to the multiplex PCR reads, yields one record per CDR3 protein. Among around 600,000 distinct CDR3 sequences listed, about 14% were seen once. Disease lasting under 3 months, a NOSPECS grade of at least 4, and a Clinical Activity Score of at least 3 were features of the ophthalmopathy patients.

This sequence originates from a woman aged 45-65 years with Graves' ophthalmopathy. Specimen: blood. V usage is TRBV20-1 and J usage is TRBJ2-2; 12 bases are a match to TRBD2. For the CDR3, the DNA is TGCAGTGCCCTGAGACTAGCGGGAGCTGGCGGGGAGCTGTTTTTT. Protein product: CSALRLAGAGGELFF.